This T cell receptor beta chain stems from a study of cytotoxic CD8 clonotypes in ibrutinib-treated CLL. Study background: Around 12 relapsed/refractory, over 14 treatment-naive; around 18 IGHV unmutated. Study results and caveats: Once treatment began, public clonotypes, which were uncommon, contracted or stayed stable.

About this clone: Its specificity is not known.

The CDR3 loop spans 16 amino acids. With V trimmed by 5 bases and J by 4 bases, 13 bases remained unmatched. Per germline, CDR1 SGHTA and CDR2 FQGNSA. TCR beta libraries used about 2 micrograms of genomic DNA from cryopreserved PBMCs. The method was immunoSEQ multiplex PCR; TCRdb's version includes in-frame clones alone and lacks a portion of them. The sample comprises about 44,000 clones, roughly 76% of which are singletons, and around 13% rests with the top ten. The sample was PBMCs, taken after 12 months of ibrutinib treatment. J is TRBJ2-7 and V is TRBV7-2, with TRBD2 matching 8 bases. The TCR sequence derives from a human donor with chronic lymphocytic leukemia. CDR3 in DNA: TGTGCCAGCAGCGTGGGTCCGGCGGGGGGTGGTTACGAGCAGTACTTC. It codes for CASSVGPAGGGYEQYF.